These 16 T cell receptor beta chains originate from one sample sequenced in a study of shared clonotypes between healthy human individuals (TCRdb year 2020). Library preparation employed the immunoSEQ multiplex PCR assay. TCRdb's version of the immuneACCESS table is confined to in-frame rearrangements and falls short of the full clone set. An unresolved V gene accounts for under half of the shortfall where checked; the remainder is of unknown origin. In this sample the table shows fewer than 2.5 million clones, over 85% of which occur a single time. The ten largest account for roughly 0.39% of the sample. The specimen sequenced was naive CD4+ T cells from PBMCs. Per the publication, the cell subset or site label means: CD45RA+ positively selected. The receptors were gathered from a young man in good health. Some clones in this sample may be carry-over from other donors' samples.

V gene TRBV7-2 combines with J gene TRBJ1-5, with D uncertain. Germline values: CDR1 SGHTA, CDR2 FQGNSA. The CDR3 totals 15 residues. The germline V and J ends were trimmed by 5 bases and 4 bases, with 15 bases remaining between them. The CDR3 DNA sequence: TGTGCCAGCAGCATTGAAGTAGGCCGGAATCAGCCCCAGCATTTT. Protein product: CASSIEVGRNQPQHF.

The V and J genes are TRBV6-6 and TRBJ2-3; tentative D call: TRBD2 (5 bases). Between the trimmed V and J ends, which lost 0 bases and 5 bases, there was a span of 15 bases. This CDR3 has 16 residues. CDR1 and CDR2 from the germline V gene are MNHNY and SVGAGI (reference sequence). This CDR3 is CASSYSRGTGVDTQYF. DNA of the CDR3: TGTGCCAGCAGTTACTCGAGAGGTACCGGGGTAGATACGCAGTATTTT.

Written as DNA, the CDR3 is TGTGCCAGCAGCTTATGGTTCGGCGATGAGCAGTTCTTC. It is translated as CASSLWFGDEQFF. The chain has TRBV11-2 and TRBJ2-1; D not resolved. This CDR3 is built from 13 residues. The V gene lost 2 bases and the J gene lost 8 bases, with 10 bases spanning the gap. Germline CDR1 SGHAT, CDR2 FQNNGV. Together with reference TRBV11-2 and TRBJ2-1, the CDR3 gives the full variable domain: EAGVAQSPRYKIIEKRQSVAFWCNPISGHATLYWYQQILGQGPKLLIQFQNNGVVDDSQLPKDRFSAERLKGVDSTLKIQPAKLEDSAVYLCASSLWFGDEQFFGPGTRLTVL.

In this sample, this clone turned up a few times. The chain combines TRBV20-1 with TRBJ2-7; no reliable D call. CDR1 DFQATT and CDR2 SNEGSKA come from the germline V gene (reference sequence). V lost 4 bases, J lost 4 bases, and 8 bases lay in between. This CDR3 contains 11 residues. The DNA of the CDR3 is TGCAGTGCTAAGGACGCATACGAGCAGTACTTC. Translated: CSAKDAYEQYF.

As regards this clone: This specimen includes other DNA sequences encoding the same CDR3. The chain combines TRBV6-6 with TRBJ1-5, with D perhaps matching TRBD1 (5 bases). V dropped 2 bases and J dropped 0 bases, with 8 bases sitting between them. The germline CDR1 and CDR2 sequences are MNHNY and SVGAGI (reference sequence). CDR3 length equals 15 residues. CDR3 amino acids: CASSYGGYSNQPQHF. In DNA, the CDR3 is TGTGCCAGCAGTTACGGGGGGTATAGCAATCAGCCCCAGCATTTT.

The V call is TRBV5-4, the J call TRBJ2-1, with TRBD2 identical over 13 bases. V gave up 4 bases and J gave up 7 bases; unmatched junction bases: 11. Germline loops: CDR1 SGHNT, CDR2 YYREEE (reference sequence). The CDR3 length is 17 residues. For the CDR3, the DNA is TGTGCCAGCAGCGTGGACCGGACTAGCGGGAGAATGAATGAGCAGTTCTTC. This encodes CASSVDRTSGRMNEQFF.

The chain joins TRBV5-4 to TRBJ2-5; D tentatively fits TRBD1 or TRBD2 (5 bases each). The CDR3 contains 12 residues. Germline CDR1 SGHNT, CDR2 YYREEE (reference sequence). V gave up 1 base and J gave up 5 bases, with 6 bases separating them. In DNA form, the CDR3 reads TGTGCCAGCAGCTTGTGGGGGGAGACCCAGTACTTC. Translating it yields CASSLWGETQYF.

The chain couples TRBV29-1 to TRBJ2-4, with D uncertain. V lost 7 bases and J lost 8, with 15 bases in between. The CDR3 contains 12 residues. Germline CDR1 is SQVTM and CDR2 is ANQGSEA. Written as DNA, the CDR3 is TGCAGCGCTCTAAGGGCAGAGGACATTCAGTACTTC. This sequence encodes CSALRAEDIQYF.

This chain connects TRBV5-1 to TRBJ2-5; no clear D gene. Germline V CDR1 and CDR2: SGHRS, YFSETQ. The CDR3 loop spans 12 amino acids. V was clipped by 6 bases and J by 4 bases, with 10 bases between them. The CDR3 DNA is TGCGCCAGCACCCCGAATGGAGAGACCCAGTACTTC. It is translated as CASTPNGETQYF. The whole variable domain, remainder taken from reference TRBV5-1 and TRBJ2-5, is KAGVTQTPRYLIKTRGQQVTLSCSPISGHRSVSWYQQTPGQGLQFLFEYFSETQRNKGNFPGRFSGRQFSNSRSEMNVSTLELGDSALYLCASTPNGETQYFGPGTRLLVL.

The V call is TRBV28, the J call TRBJ2-3; 12 bases align to TRBD2. The CDR3 contains 15 residues. Germline trimming cut 3 bases from V and 10 bases from J; bases unmatched to any gene: 8. Germline CDR1 reads MDHEN; CDR2 reads SYDVKM. For the CDR3, the DNA is TGTGCCAGCAGTTTCCTAGCGGGAGGGCCGATGGCGCAGTATTTT. This translates into CASSFLAGGPMAQYF.

This chain connects TRBV5-1 to TRBJ2-7; 9 bases map to TRBD2. The CDR3 extends over 14 amino acids. Trimming cost V 1 base and J 7 bases; bases outside gene matches: 6. Germline values: CDR1 SGHRS, CDR2 YFSETQ. CDR3 residues: CASSLTSGLVEQYF. CDR3 in DNA: TGCGCCAGCAGCTTGACTAGCGGGCTCGTAGAGCAGTACTTC.

This sequence joins TRBV28 and TRBJ2-2, with D unresolved. V was trimmed by 5 bases and J by 0 bases, leaving 13 bases between them. CDR3 length equals 16 residues. Germline assignment: CDR1 MDHEN and CDR2 SYDVKM. The CDR3 sequence is CASSTHSAPNTGELFF. CDR3 nucleotides: TGTGCCAGCAGTACCCACTCAGCCCCGAACACCGGGGAGCTGTTTTTT. The full variable domain, rest sourced from reference TRBV28 and TRBJ2-2, is DVKVTQSSRYLVKRTGEKVFLECVQDMDHENMFWYRQDPGLGLRLIYFSYDVKMKEKGDIPEGYSVSREKKERFSLILESASTNQTSMYLCASSTHSAPNTGELFFGEGSRLTVL.

This chain joins TRBV11-3 and TRBJ2-1, with 14 positions matching TRBD2. Trimming at V came to 5 bases and at J to 8 bases, leaving 5 bases not matched to a gene. Germline-derived CDR1 and CDR2 are SGHNT and YENEEA. The CDR3 loop spans 15 amino acids. The CDR3 reads CASSRGLAGADEQFF. CDR3 sequence (DNA): TGTGCCAGCAGCAGGGGACTAGCGGGAGCTGATGAGCAGTTCTTC. Full variable domain (rest looked up from reference TRBV11-3 and TRBJ2-1): EAGVVQSPRYKIIEKKQPVAFWCNPISGHNTLYWYLQNLGQGPELLIRYENEEAVDDSQLPKDRFSAERLKGVDSTLKIQPAELGDSAVYLCASSRGLAGADEQFFGPGTRLTVL.

With regard to this clone: The same CDR3 arises from other DNA sequences in this sample as well. The chain has TRBV28 and TRBJ1-1; TRBD1 matches at 7 bases. This CDR3 has 14 amino acids. Germline trimming cut 4 bases from V and 5 bases from J; bases unmatched to any gene: 7. Germline CDR1 reads MDHEN; CDR2 reads SYDVKM. CDR3 sequence: CASSSPGTATEAFF. CDR3 sequence (DNA): TGTGCCAGCAGTTCGCCCGGGACAGCAACTGAAGCTTTCTTT. The full variable domain, its missing parts supplied by reference TRBV28 and TRBJ1-1, is DVKVTQSSRYLVKRTGEKVFLECVQDMDHENMFWYRQDPGLGLRLIYFSYDVKMKEKGDIPEGYSVSREKKERFSLILESASTNQTSMYLCASSSPGTATEAFFGQGTRLTVV.

The gene calls are TRBV5-1 and TRBJ2-1, with 7 bases matching TRBD2. Trimming at V came to 0 bases and at J to 2 bases, leaving 8 bases not matched to a gene. This CDR3 is built from 17 residues. CDR1 is SGHRS and CDR2 is YFSETQ in the germline V gene. CDR3 protein: CASSLDPSGLTYNEQFF. In DNA, the CDR3 is TGCGCCAGCAGCTTGGATCCTAGCGGCCTGACCTACAATGAGCAGTTCTTC.

The J gene is TRBJ1-5, the V gene TRBV30; possibly TRBD1 for D (5 bases). CDR1 and CDR2 (germline): GTSNPN, SVGIG (reference sequence). The ends were cut back, 2 bases at V and 6 bases at J, with 20 bases in the middle. This CDR3 is 16 amino acids long. The CDR3 protein is CAWSPWGLWAGQPQHF. Here the CDR3 DNA reads TGTGCCTGGAGTCCCTGGGGACTCTGGGCAGGTCAGCCCCAGCATTTT.